Listed below are T cell receptor beta chains from one sample, sequenced in a study of vaccination and CD4 T cells after COVID-19. The antigens for these receptors are not known. TCRdb fed the PCR reads into MiXCR, producing one record per CDR3 protein. Of about 21,000 distinct CDR3 sequences listed, roughly 36% are singletons. The sequences come from CD4+ T cells from blood, cultured in vitro, collected about 7 months after SARS-CoV-2 vaccination. The receptors shown here come from a human donor who had recovered from COVID-19. The conserved cysteine and the conserved F or W are not part of the CDR3 here.

v_call: TRBV11-2
j_call: TRBJ2-5
cdr3_aa: ASSLDPPYRSEKTQY

v_call: TRBV25-1
j_call: TRBJ2-5
cdr3_aa: ASSGHYAETQY

v_call: TRBV15
j_call: TRBJ2-2
cdr3_aa: ATSIITRPTGELF

v_call: TRBV7-3
j_call: TRBJ1-1
cdr3_aa: ASSEETGGTEAF

v_call: TRBV10-3
j_call: TRBJ2-5
cdr3_aa: AISLDREETQY

v_call: TRBV7-6
j_call: TRBJ2-7
cdr3_aa: ASSQTGATYEQY

v_call: TRBV7-6
j_call: TRBJ2-7
cdr3_aa: ASSRTGQATYEQY

v_call: TRBV24-1
j_call: TRBJ2-7
cdr3_aa: ATSTTRSRGYNEQY

v_call: TRBV7-8
j_call: TRBJ1-5
cdr3_aa: ASSPRGVIDQPQH

v_call: TRBV6-1
j_call: TRBJ2-7
cdr3_aa: ASSPWGRGTYEQY

v_call: TRBV21-1
j_call: TRBJ1-2
cdr3_aa: ASSKAYSRTDSGYT

v_call: TRBV6-2/TRBV6-3
j_call: TRBJ1-5
cdr3_aa: ASSYADILYSNQPQH

v_call: TRBV7-2
j_call: TRBJ2-3
cdr3_aa: ASSLGGTTDTQY

v_call: TRBV19
j_call: TRBJ2-3
cdr3_aa: ASSIALFTDTQY

v_call: TRBV24-1
j_call: TRBJ2-1
cdr3_aa: ATSDGGLAGVAQF

v_call: TRBV2
j_call: TRBJ1-2
cdr3_aa: ASSEENYGYT

v_call: TRBV6-1
j_call: TRBJ2-2
cdr3_aa: ASSTRTGSYTGELF

v_call: TRBV19
j_call: TRBJ2-1
cdr3_aa: ASSPTTSGSSYNEQF

v_call: TRBV7-2
j_call: TRBJ2-2
cdr3_aa: ASSRHREPGTGELF

v_call: TRBV28
j_call: TRBJ1-1
cdr3_aa: ASSLMTLRDTEAF

v_call: TRBV28
j_call: TRBJ1-3
cdr3_aa: ASSLSGGGNTIY

v_call: TRBV6-1
j_call: TRBJ2-3
cdr3_aa: ASSPGLAGGRDTQY

v_call: TRBV9
j_call: TRBJ2-3
cdr3_aa: ASSEHQGGLDTQY

v_call: TRBV28
j_call: TRBJ2-5
cdr3_aa: ASTALRGGQETQY

v_call: TRBV11-1
j_call: TRBJ2-7
cdr3_aa: ASSLEGTAHSYEQY

v_call: TRBV10-1
j_call: TRBJ1-1
cdr3_aa: ASSTGRGDTEAF

v_call: TRBV7-9
j_call: TRBJ2-5
cdr3_aa: ASSLRGRGWDQETQY

v_call: TRBV7-2
j_call: TRBJ2-5
cdr3_aa: ASSKSWAISETQY

v_call: TRBV6-2/TRBV6-3
j_call: TRBJ2-5
cdr3_aa: ASRASGEETQY

v_call: TRBV5-8
j_call: TRBJ1-5
cdr3_aa: ASQRDRDQPQH

v_call: TRBV27
j_call: TRBJ2-7
cdr3_aa: ASSQGGYEQY

v_call: TRBV6-1
j_call: TRBJ1-6
cdr3_aa: AISDRWRNSPLH

v_call: TRBV28
j_call: TRBJ2-7
cdr3_aa: ASSFRTGGPYEQY

v_call: TRBV7-6
j_call: TRBJ2-3
cdr3_aa: ASSSRTTDTQY

v_call: TRBV21-1
j_call: TRBJ2-1
cdr3_aa: ASSKDGSQGMF

v_call: TRBV12-3/TRBV12-4
j_call: TRBJ2-5
cdr3_aa: ASSSLAVLETQY

v_call: TRBV6-5
j_call: TRBJ2-3
cdr3_aa: ASSYGGSTDTQY

v_call: TRBV27
j_call: TRBJ2-7
cdr3_aa: ASSSRQRYEQY

v_call: TRBV27
j_call: TRBJ1-6
cdr3_aa: ASRSSSYNSPLH

v_call: TRBV20-1
j_call: TRBJ2-5
cdr3_aa: SISTIGTEETQY

v_call: TRBV20-1
j_call: TRBJ2-7
cdr3_aa: SARASGIISYEQY

v_call: TRBV20-1
j_call: TRBJ1-1
cdr3_aa: SPIQTGNTEAF

v_call: TRBV20-1
j_call: TRBJ2-1
cdr3_aa: SARGPGLADHNEQF

v_call: TRBV2
j_call: TRBJ1-5
cdr3_aa: ASSEWGRQPQH

v_call: TRBV6-1
j_call: TRBJ2-7
cdr3_aa: ASRGVRTYEQY

v_call: TRBV7-2
j_call: TRBJ2-5
cdr3_aa: ASVQRPSAGQETQY

v_call: TRBV28
j_call: TRBJ1-1
cdr3_aa: ASSSVSGGRAEAF

v_call: TRBV15
j_call: TRBJ1-1
cdr3_aa: ATSRTGYNTEAF

v_call: TRBV4-1
j_call: TRBJ2-5
cdr3_aa: ASSQVSQGTETQY

v_call: TRBV6-2/TRBV6-3
j_call: TRBJ2-3
cdr3_aa: ASRPPQQGRHTQY

v_call: TRBV28
j_call: TRBJ2-7
cdr3_aa: ASSVHRSSYEQY

v_call: TRBV6-5
j_call: TRBJ1-5
cdr3_aa: ASSYASGRISWNQPQH

v_call: TRBV19
j_call: TRBJ2-1
cdr3_aa: ASSTSSGRVAYNEQF

v_call: TRBV7-2
j_call: TRBJ2-1
cdr3_aa: ASSVLAGLFNEQF

v_call: TRBV18
j_call: TRBJ1-5
cdr3_aa: ASSLRRGQGQPQH

v_call: TRBV20-1
j_call: TRBJ2-3
cdr3_aa: SPTGRNTDTQY

v_call: TRBV7-3
j_call: TRBJ2-1
cdr3_aa: ASSPRTGIGYNEQF

v_call: TRBV6-1
j_call: TRBJ1-2
cdr3_aa: ASSLRDGGDYGYT

v_call: TRBV27
j_call: TRBJ2-1
cdr3_aa: ASSLYGLSYNEQF